Presented here are 27 T cell receptor beta chains from one specimen sequenced in a study of T cells in Graves' hyperthyroidism and ophthalmopathy. RNA transcripts provided the source from which TCR beta CDR3 regions were amplified. A first-round RT-PCR of the TCR CDR3 used the HTBI primer set. TCRdb reanalysed the multiplex PCR reads using MiXCR and keeps one entry per CDR3 protein. The sample records about 560,000 distinct CDR3 sequences, over 15% being singletons. The sequencing sample was made of blood. Source of these receptors: a woman between 18 and 29 years old with Graves' hyperthyroidism.

About this clonotype: The junction and the germline gene differ at one end; a read error may be behind it. V and J are TRBV7-2 and TRBJ2-3; 10 bases agree with TRBD2. The CDR3 spans 16 residues. Germline V CDR1 and CDR2: SGHTA, FQGNSA. CDR3: CASSQESAGGPDTQYF. The DNA of the CDR3 is TGCGCCAGCAGCCAAGAATCAGCGGGGGGGCCAGATACGCAGTATTTT.

This sequence joins TRBV4-1 and TRBJ1-2; the D gene is possibly TRBD1 (6 bases). The V end lost 8 bases, the J end lost 6 bases, and 16 bases lay between the germline ends. This CDR3 is built from 13 residues. Germline V gene data show CDR1 as MGHRA and CDR2 as YSYEKL. The CDR3 protein is CASAVDKGDGYTF. The CDR3 DNA reads TGCGCCAGCGCAGTAGACAAGGGGGATGGCTACACCTTC.

This clonotype occurred a few times. V usage is TRBV7-3 and J usage is TRBJ1-1; D possibly corresponds to TRBD1 (6 bases). CDR1 is SGHTA and CDR2 is FQGTGA in the germline V gene. The V and J ends lost 3 bases and 5 bases respectively, with 10 bases between them. The CDR3 is 13 amino acids. The DNA for the CDR3 is TGTGCCAGCAGCTTGGGGGCTCGTACTGAAGCTTTCTTT. Translated: CASSLGARTEAFF.

This clonotype was observed at least ten times. The chain couples TRBV20-1 to TRBJ2-7, with D maybe TRBD2 (5 bases). Trimming pared 1 base from V and 0 bases from J, leaving 16 bases between. The CDR3 is made up of 16 amino acids. CDR1 DFQATT and CDR2 SNEGSKA come from the germline V gene (reference sequence). The CDR3 spells CSARGGVGDSSYEQYF. The CDR3 DNA is TGCAGTGCTAGAGGTGGAGTCGGGGATAGCTCCTACGAGCAGTACTTC.

This clonotype was found many times. J is TRBJ1-1 and V is TRBV5-6; the D is unclear. V was shortened by 4 bases and J by 1 base, with 14 bases between the two germline ends. The CDR3 consists of 15 residues. CDR1 SGHDT and CDR2 YYEEEE come from the germline V gene. CDR3 residues: CASSLGRHPNTEAFF. The CDR3 DNA reads TGTGCCAGCAGCCTTGGTAGACACCCGAACACTGAAGCTTTCTTT.

The rearrangement uses TRBV24-1 and TRBJ2-2; 7 nucleotides match TRBD1. The germline V gene encodes CDR1 KGHDR and CDR2 SFDVKD. This CDR3 is built from 16 residues. V gave up 2 bases and J gave up 0 bases; unmatched junction bases: 2. The CDR3 coding sequence is TGTGCCACCAGTGATTGGACAGGCGCGAACACCGGGGAGCTGTTTTTT. It is translated as CATSDWTGANTGELFF.

This clonotype was recorded at least ten times. The chain joins TRBV15 to TRBJ1-5, with TRBD1 as a possible D gene (5 bases). CDR1 is LNHNV and CDR2 is YYDKDF in the germline V gene (reference sequence). The CDR3 is made up of 17 amino acids. The V end was cut by 0 bases, the J end by 6 bases, with 18 bases between. CDR3 loop: CATSRDIFQGVGQPQHF. CDR3 nucleotides: TGTGCCACCAGCAGAGACATTTTTCAGGGAGTGGGTCAGCCCCAGCATTTT.

The rearrangement joins TRBV9 to TRBJ2-2; 7 bases align to TRBD1. CDR1 SGDLS and CDR2 YYNGEE come from the germline V gene. Losses at the gene ends were 2 bases for V and 5 bases for J; bases not matched to a gene: 6. The CDR3 loop spans 15 amino acids. This chain's CDR3 is CASSVGTAKTGELFF. DNA for the CDR3: TGTGCCAGCAGCGTCGGGACAGCTAAAACCGGGGAGCTGTTTTTT.

This clonotype was seen only a few times. The chain uses TRBV24-1 and TRBJ2-1; 11 positions match TRBD2. Germline CDR1 KGHDR, CDR2 SFDVKD. J lost 3 bases, V lost 2 bases, and 5 bases had no gene match. The CDR3 runs to 17 residues. CDR3 DNA: TGTGCCACCAGTGATTCAGGACTAGCGGGTGTCTACAATGAGCAGTTCTTC. Amino acid sequence: CATSDSGLAGVYNEQFF.

V and J are TRBV6-2 or TRBV6-3 and TRBJ2-1, with TRBD2 identical over 9 bases. Trimming at V came to 6 bases and at J to 2 bases, leaving 2 bases not matched to a gene. The germline V gene has CDR1 MNHEY and CDR2 SVGEGT. This CDR3 has 14 amino acids. The CDR3 is CASSGLAPYNEQFF. The CDR3 DNA reads as TGTGCCAGCAGCGGACTAGCGCCCTACAATGAGCAGTTCTTC.

In its sample, this clonotype was seen many times. The chain carries TRBV29-1 and TRBJ2-5; 11 positions agree with TRBD2. CDR1 is SQVTM, CDR2 ANQGSEA, per germline. This CDR3 comprises 15 residues. V shed 4 bases, J shed 1 base, and the junction held 5 bases outside the gene matches. The CDR3 nucleotides read TGCAGCGTTGTCCTGGGACTAGCGGTCCAAGAGACCCAGTACTTC. This translates into CSVVLGLAVQETQYF.

This clonotype was seen only a few times. This rearrangement joins TRBV20-1 to TRBJ2-7, with D possibly being TRBD1 or TRBD2 (7 bases each). The germline V and J ends were trimmed by 6 bases and 4 bases, with 19 bases remaining between them. Per germline, CDR1 DFQATT and CDR2 SNEGSKA (reference sequence). The CDR3 loop spans 14 amino acids. The chain's CDR3 is CSAPKAGGGYEQYF. The CDR3 DNA is TGCAGTGCCCCAAAAGCAGGGGGGGGGTACGAGCAGTACTTC.

The chain recombines TRBV3-1 with TRBJ2-2, with 9 nucleotides matching TRBD2. The CDR3 spans 13 residues. Germline V lookup: CDR1 LGHDT, CDR2 YNNKEL (reference sequence). Trimming cost V 6 bases and J 6 bases; bases outside gene matches: 2. The CDR3, as DNA: TGTGCCAGCAGTGGACTAGCGCCCGGGGAGCTGTTTTTT. It is translated as CASSGLAPGELFF.

This clonotype was counted only a few times. The chain uses TRBV2 and TRBJ2-1; 9 bases fit TRBD2. Germline assignment: CDR1 SNHLY and CDR2 FYNNEI. This CDR3 contains 16 residues. V lost 7 bases, J lost 5 bases, and 12 bases stayed unmatched. Here the CDR3 reads CASIRSAGGPDNEQFF. Here the CDR3 DNA reads TGTGCCAGCATTCGGTCTGCGGGGGGGCCTGACAATGAGCAGTTCTTC.

The rearrangement links TRBV18 to TRBJ1-2, with a weak D call TRBD1 (6 bases). The V and J ends lost 1 base and 3 bases respectively, with 9 bases between them. The germline V gene has CDR1 KGHSH and CDR2 LQKENI. The CDR3 totals 14 residues. Written as DNA, the CDR3 is TGTGCCAGCTCACCACAACAGGGTCACTATGGCTACACCTTC. This encodes CASSPQQGHYGYTF.

This clonotype was recorded at least ten times. V and J are TRBV20-1 and TRBJ2-7; 12 bases agree with TRBD2. This CDR3 region has 14 residues. The J segment lost 3 bases and the V segment lost 6 bases, leaving 6 bases of the junction unmatched. CDR1 is DFQATT, CDR2 SNEGSKA, per germline (reference sequence). CDR3 region: CSAHTSGRSYEQYF. The CDR3 region has the DNA TGCAGTGCCCATACTAGCGGGAGGAGCTACGAGCAGTACTTC.

This chain links TRBV11-2 with TRBJ2-2; D perhaps matches TRBD1 (5 bases). Germline V lookup: CDR1 SGHAT, CDR2 FQNNGV. V shed 2 bases and J shed 6 bases, with 10 bases lying between them. This CDR3 has 14 residues. The CDR3 is CASSLRQRPGELFF. The CDR3 DNA is TGTGCCAGCAGCTTACGACAGAGGCCCGGGGAGCTGTTTTTT.

Comments on this clonotype: A much larger clone lies a single base off, so this may be a read error. V gene TRBV11-1 combines with J gene TRBJ2-1; 8 bases line up with TRBD2. The germline CDR1 and CDR2 sequences are SGHAT and FQDESV (reference sequence). CDR3 length: 16 residues. CDR3 loop: CAGSLVIGGAYNEQFF. Here the CDR3 DNA reads TGTGCCGGCAGCTTAGTGATCGGGGGGGCCTACAATGAGCAGTTCTTC.

The sample holds many counts of this clonotype. The chain uses TRBV7-8 and TRBJ2-7; TRBD2 agrees at 12 bases. Germline V gene lookup returns CDR1 SGHVS and CDR2 FQNEAQ. V shed 5 bases, J shed 2 bases, and the junction held 7 bases outside the gene matches. The CDR3 runs to 16 residues. This CDR3 is CASSPSGRGPTYEQYF. CDR3 coding DNA: TGTGCCAGCAGCCCTAGCGGGAGGGGTCCCACCTACGAGCAGTACTTC.

The CDR3 spells CSVEDTINEQFF. DNA for the CDR3: TGCAGCGTTGAAGACACGATTAATGAGCAGTTCTTC. The chain combines TRBV29-1 with TRBJ2-1; D not resolved. Trimming shortened V by 0 bases and J by 7 bases, and 7 bases separated the two germline ends. The CDR3 consists of 12 residues. CDR1 SQVTM and CDR2 ANQGSEA come from the germline V gene.

This clonotype was seen ten or more times. The chain has TRBV13 and TRBJ1-2, with TRBD1 matching over 7 bases. This CDR3 has 14 residues. Per germline, CDR1 PRHDT and CDR2 FYEKMQ (reference sequence). V lost 9 bases and J lost 2; bases outside the gene matches: 9. This CDR3 reads CASFRQGKNYGYTF. The DNA of the CDR3 is TGTGCCAGTTTTAGACAGGGCAAAAACTATGGCTACACCTTC.

The chain couples TRBV7-9 to TRBJ2-7; TRBD2 aligns across 10 bases. Germline V lookup: CDR1 SEHNR, CDR2 FQNEAQ (reference sequence). Trimming took 1 base from V and 1 from J; bases not matched to a gene: 10. This CDR3 region has 18 residues. The CDR3 DNA is TGTGCCAGCAGCTTAGTTCGGACTAGCGGCCGATCATCCTACGAGCAGTACTTC. Its protein is CASSLVRTSGRSSYEQYF.

This clonotype has more than one count but fewer than ten. The chain uses TRBV5-1 and TRBJ2-1; 9 bases map to TRBD2. From germline, CDR1 is SGHRS and CDR2 YFSETQ. The CDR3 is made up of 17 amino acids. V lost 2 bases, J lost 4 bases, and 10 bases stayed unmatched. CDR3 in amino acids: CASSLPKTSGLYNEQFF. The CDR3 bases are TGCGCCAGCAGCTTACCAAAAACTAGCGGGTTATACAATGAGCAGTTCTTC. Full variable domain (outside the CDR3, taken from reference TRBV5-1 and TRBJ2-1): KAGVTQTPRYLIKTRGQQVTLSCSPISGHRSVSWYQQTPGQGLQFLFEYFSETQRNKGNFPGRFSGRQFSNSRSEMNVSTLELGDSALYLCASSLPKTSGLYNEQFFGPGTRLTVL.

The chain combines TRBV2 with TRBJ1-1; D is uncertain. The V end was cut by 6 bases, the J end by 3 bases, with 11 bases between. Germline V gene data show CDR1 as SNHLY and CDR2 as FYNNEI. The CDR3 has 13 residues. In nucleotides, the CDR3 is TGTGCCAGCAGGGGTTTCCGGGACACTGAAGCTTTCTTT. It is translated as CASRGFRDTEAFF.

This clonotype was seen ten or more times. This chain links TRBV6-2 or TRBV6-3 with TRBJ2-3; the D call may be TRBD1 or TRBD2 (5 bases each). Germline V CDR1 and CDR2: MNHEY, SVGEGT. CDR3 length: 14 amino acids. V shed 6 bases and J shed 2 bases, with 12 bases lying between them. CDR3 residues: CASSPPGTTDTQYF. For the CDR3, the DNA is TGTGCCAGCAGCCCTCCCGGGACCACAGATACGCAGTATTTT.

A remark on this clonotype: This could be a read error, since a much larger clone is one nucleotide away. The rearrangement joins TRBV30 to TRBJ1-3; D not resolved. There are 13 residues in the CDR3. Germline V CDR1 and CDR2: GTSNPN, SVGIG (reference sequence). Here the CDR3 reads CAYLALSGHTIYF. The DNA for the CDR3 is TGTGCCTATCTAGCGCTCTCTGGACACACCATATATTTT.

This clonotype was seen a few times. The chain joins TRBV5-1 to TRBJ1-1; D is undetermined. Trimming took 1 base from V and 1 from J, leaving 11 bases between them. This CDR3 has 15 residues. In germline, CDR1 is SGHRS, CDR2 YFSETQ. As DNA, the CDR3 is TGCGCCAGCAGCTTGAACGGATTAACGAACACTGAAGCTTTCTTT. Its translation is CASSLNGLTNTEAFF.